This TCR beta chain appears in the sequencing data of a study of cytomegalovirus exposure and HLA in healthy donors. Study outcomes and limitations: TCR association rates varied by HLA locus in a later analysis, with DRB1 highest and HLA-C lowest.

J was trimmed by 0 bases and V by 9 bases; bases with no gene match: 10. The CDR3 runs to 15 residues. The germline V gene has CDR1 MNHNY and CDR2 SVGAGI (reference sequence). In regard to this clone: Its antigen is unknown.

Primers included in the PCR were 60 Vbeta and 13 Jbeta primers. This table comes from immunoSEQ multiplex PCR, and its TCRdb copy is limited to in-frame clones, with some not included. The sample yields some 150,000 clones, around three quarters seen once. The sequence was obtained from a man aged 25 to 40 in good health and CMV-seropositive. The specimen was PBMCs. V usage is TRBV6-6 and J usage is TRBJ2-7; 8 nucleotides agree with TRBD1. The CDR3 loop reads CASLRGDRTSYEQYF. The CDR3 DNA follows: TGTGCCAGTCTCCGTGGGGACAGGACCTCCTACGAGCAGTACTTC.